This passage covers 27 T cell receptor beta chains from one sample sequenced in a study of Graves' ophthalmopathy and Graves' hyperthyroidism. Scientists amplified the TCR beta CDR3 regions from RNA transcripts. HTBI-primed first-round RT-PCR preceded second-round multiplex PCR. TCRdb called the multiplex PCR reads again in MiXCR, with one record for every CDR3 protein. Of 500,000 to 700,000 distinct CDR3 sequences in the sample, roughly 40% were seen once. The sample consisted of peripheral blood or thyroid tissue (not recorded which). The origin of the receptors is an adult man with Graves' hyperthyroidism.

A note on this clonotype: A much larger clonotype is one base distant, so this may be a read error. The V gene is TRBV5-5, the J gene TRBJ1-4; D possibly corresponds to TRBD1 (6 bases). CDR3 length equals 14 residues. Trimming took off 0 bases at V and 8 bases at J, with 11 bases between the two ends. Germline V gene sequence: CDR1 SGHKS, CDR2 YYEKEE (reference sequence). The CDR3 is CASSLGGAQEKLFF. CDR3 nucleotides: TGTGCCAGCAGCTTGGGGGGGGCGCAGGAAAAACTGTTTTTT.

The DNA for the CDR3 is TGTGCCTCCCGCGGACTCTACGAGCAGTACTTC. It encodes CASRGLYEQYF. V and J are TRBV30 and TRBJ2-7, with D tentatively TRBD2 (5 bases). Germline V gives CDR1 GTSNPN, CDR2 SVGIG (reference sequence). The V end was cut by 7 bases, the J end by 3 bases, with 10 bases between. CDR3 length: 11 amino acids.

V gene TRBV2 combines with J gene TRBJ2-1; a possible D gene is TRBD2 (6 bases). Per germline, CDR1 SNHLY and CDR2 FYNNEI. This CDR3 spans 12 amino acids. V dropped 10 bases and J dropped 4 bases, with 11 bases sitting between them. This CDR3 reads CAIRDLYNEQFF. In nucleotides, the CDR3 is TGTGCCATCAGGGACTTATACAATGAGCAGTTCTTC.

The chain combines TRBV2 with TRBJ1-2; unclear D gene. V shed 1 base and J shed 11 bases, with 20 bases lying between them. The CDR3 loop spans 15 amino acids. Germline V CDR1 and CDR2: SNHLY, FYNNEI. This chain's CDR3 is CASSEVTGVHERYTF. The CDR3 nucleotides are TGTGCCAGCAGTGAAGTCACGGGAGTCCACGAGCGGTACACCTTC.

The V gene is TRBV7-9, the J gene TRBJ1-5, with D hard to call. The CDR3 runs to 13 residues. V was trimmed by 5 bases and J by 11 bases, leaving 16 bases between them. The V gene's germline CDR1 is SEHNR and CDR2 FQNEAQ (reference sequence). The CDR3 coding sequence is TGTGCCAGCAGCCCTAGGATAGATAAGTCCCAGCATTTT. It translates to CASSPRIDKSQHF.

This clonotype appeared a few times. The gene calls are TRBV5-6 and TRBJ1-1, with 10 bases aligning to TRBD1. The CDR3 runs to 16 residues. The germline CDR1 and CDR2 sequences are SGHDT and YYEEEE. Trimming cost V 4 bases and J 4 bases; bases outside gene matches: 10. This chain's CDR3 is CASSVGDRGPSTEAFF. CDR3 bases: TGTGCCAGCAGCGTGGGGGACAGGGGTCCCTCCACTGAAGCTTTCTTT.

Many counts were recorded for this clonotype. The V call is TRBV19, the J call TRBJ1-2, with a tentative D call TRBD1 (6 bases). The CDR3 totals 16 residues. From germline, CDR1 is LNHDA and CDR2 SQIVND (reference sequence). V lost 3 bases and J lost 4, with 18 bases in between. The CDR3 spells CASSIGRGPTSYGYTF. Written as DNA, the CDR3 is TGTGCCAGTAGTATCGGCAGGGGCCCGACTTCCTATGGCTACACCTTC.

There are many counts of this clonotype. The gene calls are TRBV6-6 and TRBJ1-2; 8 bases match TRBD1. In germline, CDR1 is MNHNY, CDR2 SVGAGI (reference sequence). This CDR3 is 13 amino acids long. J was trimmed by 2 bases and V by 10 bases; bases with no gene match: 6. CDR3 sequence reads: CAISGTGNYGYTF. As DNA, the CDR3 is TGTGCCATCTCCGGGACAGGCAACTATGGCTACACCTTC.

This clonotype was found many times. The chain uses TRBV10-2 and TRBJ2-5, with 8 positions matching TRBD2. J lost 0 bases, V lost 3 bases, and 6 bases had no gene match. The CDR3 contains 16 residues. Germline V gene sequence: CDR1 WSHSY, CDR2 SAAADI. CDR3 DNA sequence: TGCGCCAGCAGTGATCTGGTAGCGGGGCACCAAGAGACCCAGTACTTC. It translates to CASSDLVAGHQETQYF.

This clonotype was observed at least ten times. V is TRBV25-1 and J is TRBJ2-7, with D possibly being TRBD1 (6 bases). CDR3 length equals 13 residues. Trimming cost V 7 bases and J 5 bases, with 15 bases left between them. Per germline, CDR1 MGHDK and CDR2 SYGVNS. The CDR3 region is CASMQLQGHEQYF. The CDR3 coding sequence is TGTGCCAGCATGCAGCTACAGGGCCACGAGCAGTACTTC.

This clonotype occurred once. The V gene is TRBV15, the J gene TRBJ1-5; 12 bases agree with TRBD1. There are 14 residues in the CDR3. Germline values: CDR1 LNHNV, CDR2 YYDKDF (reference sequence). J gave up 11 bases and V 5 bases, and 7 bases lay outside the gene matches. The CDR3 DNA reads as TGTGCCACCAGCGGGGACAGGGGGCAAGAGACCCAGCATTTT. It specifies CATSGDRGQETQHF.

This clonotype was recorded only once. The V and J genes are TRBV20-1 and TRBJ2-1; D is perhaps TRBD1 or TRBD2 (5 bases each). V was clipped by 0 bases and J by 6 bases, with 15 bases between them. The CDR3 length is 15 residues. Germline loops: CDR1 DFQATT, CDR2 SNEGSKA (reference sequence). CDR3 region: CSAREGLGPSNEQFF. For the CDR3, the DNA is TGCAGTGCTAGAGAAGGGTTGGGACCCTCCAATGAGCAGTTCTTC.

The V call is TRBV24-1, the J call TRBJ1-2; no clear D gene. Germline CDR1 reads KGHDR; CDR2 reads SFDVKD. This CDR3 is 13 amino acids long. CDR3 bases: TGTGCTAGCGATGTGGCGGGTGGCTATGGCTACACCTTC. Translated: CASDVAGGYGYTF.

This clonotype was found a few times. The chain combines TRBV29-1 with TRBJ2-3; D gene ambiguous. V lost 2 bases and J lost 6, with 6 bases in between. The CDR3 contains 11 residues. Germline lookup yields CDR1 SQVTM and CDR2 ANQGSEA. The CDR3 reads CSVERVDTQYF. CDR3 nucleotides: TGCAGCGTTGAACGCGTTGATACGCAGTATTTT.

Concerning this clonotype itself: A read error is likely, as this CDR3 ends without the conserved phenylalanine or tryptophan. This sequence joins TRBV7-2 and TRBJ2-7; TRBD2 matches at 7 bases. The CDR3 has 16 residues. The trim removed 4 bases at V and 2 bases at J, leaving 11 bases unmatched. Germline CDR1 SGHTA, CDR2 FQGNSA. For the CDR3, the DNA is TGTGCCAGCAGCTCTCCTCTAGCGGACACGCCCTACGAGCAGTACCTC. This sequence encodes CASSSPLADTPYEQYL.

The chain joins TRBV2 to TRBJ1-1; D is unclear. This CDR3 comprises 14 residues. The germline V gene encodes CDR1 SNHLY and CDR2 FYNNEI. V was clipped by 3 bases and J by 4 bases, with 12 bases between them. The CDR3 spells CASSDADLGTEAFF. CDR3 sequence (DNA): TGTGCCAGCAGTGACGCGGACTTGGGCACTGAAGCTTTCTTT.

This clonotype was seen repeatedly, ten times or more. This rearrangement joins TRBV7-6 to TRBJ1-1; D gene uncertain. CDR1 and CDR2 from the germline V gene are SGHVS and FNYEAQ. V lost 1 base, J lost 4 bases, and 7 bases lay in between. This CDR3 comprises 13 residues. CDR3 coding DNA: TGTGCCAGCAGCTTAGAGTCCACCACTGAAGCTTTCTTT. This translates into CASSLESTTEAFF.

At least ten counts were recorded for this clonotype. CDR3: CASSRGQGHIYEQYF. As DNA, the CDR3 is TGTGCCAGTAGTAGGGGACAGGGCCACATCTACGAGCAGTACTTC. The chain has TRBV19 and TRBJ2-7; 9 bases are a match to TRBD1. The V and J ends lost 4 bases and 3 bases, in that order; junction bases with no gene match: 7. Germline V CDR1 and CDR2: LNHDA, SQIVND (reference sequence). This CDR3 spans 15 amino acids. Together with reference TRBV19 and TRBJ2-7, the CDR3 gives the full variable domain: DGGITQSPKYLFRKEGQNVTLSCEQNLNHDAMYWYRQDPGQGLRLIYYSQIVNDFQKGDIAEGYSVSREKKESFPLTVTSAQKNPTAFYLCASSRGQGHIYEQYFGPGTRLTVT.

Many counts were recorded for this clonotype. The rearrangement uses TRBV7-6 and TRBJ1-5, with 7 bases that match TRBD1. The length of the CDR3 is 15 residues. From germline, CDR1 is SGHVS and CDR2 FNYEAQ. J was trimmed by 3 bases and V by 1 base; bases with no gene match: 3. CDR3 loop: CASSLGQGLNQPQHF. CDR3 bases: TGTGCCAGCAGCTTAGGACAGGGCCTCAATCAGCCCCAGCATTTT.

With respect to this clonotype: At one boundary the junction diverges from the germline segment, which might be a read error. V is TRBV7-9 and J is TRBJ1-4; D gene uncertain. In germline, CDR1 is SEHNR, CDR2 FQNEAQ (reference sequence). The CDR3 spans 15 residues. The CDR3 protein is CASSFGLATNEELFF. In DNA form, the CDR3 reads TGTGCCAGCAGCTTCGGGTTGGCAACTAATGAAGAACTGTTTTTT.

The chain uses TRBV7-8 and TRBJ1-5; D is perhaps TRBD1 (5 bases). Deletions cut 6 bases from V and 0 bases from J, with 18 bases between. Germline V lookup: CDR1 SGHVS, CDR2 FQNEAQ. The CDR3 contains 17 residues. CDR3 sequence (DNA): TGTGCCAGCAGTTCCCGGGGAGGGGTCGTTAGCAATCAGCCCCAGCATTTT. Translation gives CASSSRGGVVSNQPQHF.

As DNA, the CDR3 is TGCAGCGTTGAGACAGGGAGTTCACCCCTCCACTTT. Encoded protein: CSVETGSSPLHF. V gene TRBV29-1 combines with J gene TRBJ1-6; 7 bases fit TRBD1. Unmatched junction bases numbered 2, after V lost 3 bases and J lost 9 bases. This CDR3 comprises 12 residues. CDR1 SQVTM and CDR2 ANQGSEA come from the germline V gene.

The chain carries TRBV20-1 and TRBJ1-6, with unresolved D. There are 14 residues in the CDR3. Germline values: CDR1 DFQATT, CDR2 SNEGSKA (reference sequence). Trimming took off 3 bases at V and 6 bases at J, with 12 bases between the two ends. Here the CDR3 reads CSARELGTNSPLHF. CDR3 nucleotide sequence: TGCAGTGCTAGGGAACTCGGAACTAATTCACCCCTCCACTTT.

At least ten counts were recorded for this clonotype. The genes are TRBV20-1 and TRBJ2-5, with 9 bases aligning to TRBD2. The germline V gene has CDR1 DFQATT and CDR2 SNEGSKA (reference sequence). V was clipped by 0 bases and J by 5 bases; unmatched bases: 7. The CDR3 covers 15 residues. CDR3 sequence (DNA): TGCAGTGCTAGAGAACTAGCGGGTTTAAGGGAGACCCAGTACTTC. It encodes CSARELAGLRETQYF.

The chain has TRBV7-2 and TRBJ2-4, with 8 bases fitting TRBD2. This CDR3 spans 16 amino acids. V was clipped by 4 bases and J by 5 bases; unmatched bases: 10. The V gene's germline CDR1 is SGHTA and CDR2 FQGNSA. CDR3 residues: CASSSGLAYSQNIQYF. For the CDR3, the DNA is TGTGCCAGCAGCTCCGGACTAGCTTATTCTCAAAACATTCAGTACTTC.

The chain uses TRBV2 and TRBJ2-6; no firm D call. The CDR3 covers 14 residues. V lost 3 bases and J 2 bases, leaving 5 bases between the germline ends. The germline V gene encodes CDR1 SNHLY and CDR2 FYNNEI. In DNA, the CDR3 is TGTGCCAGCAGTGATCGGGCTGGGGCCAACGTCCTGACTTTC. Encoded protein: CASSDRAGANVLTF.

This clonotype turned up a few times. The V and J genes are TRBV12-3 or TRBV12-4 and TRBJ1-1; the D is unclear. The CDR3 runs to 13 residues. V was pared by 5 bases and J by 5 bases, with 12 bases between. The CDR3: CASSRIRETEAFF. DNA of the CDR3: TGTGCCAGCAGTAGGATAAGGGAGACTGAAGCTTTCTTT.